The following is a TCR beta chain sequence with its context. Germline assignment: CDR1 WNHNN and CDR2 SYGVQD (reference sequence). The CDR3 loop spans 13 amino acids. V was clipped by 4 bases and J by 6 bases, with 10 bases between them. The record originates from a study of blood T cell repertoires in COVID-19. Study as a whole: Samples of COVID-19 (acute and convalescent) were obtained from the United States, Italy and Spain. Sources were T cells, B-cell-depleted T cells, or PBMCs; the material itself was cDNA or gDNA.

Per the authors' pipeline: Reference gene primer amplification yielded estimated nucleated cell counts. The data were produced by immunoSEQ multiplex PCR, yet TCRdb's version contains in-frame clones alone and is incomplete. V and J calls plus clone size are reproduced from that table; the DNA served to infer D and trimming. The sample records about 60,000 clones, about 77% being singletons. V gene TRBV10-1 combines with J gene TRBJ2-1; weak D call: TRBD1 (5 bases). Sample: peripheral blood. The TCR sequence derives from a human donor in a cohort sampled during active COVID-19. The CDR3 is CASSASQGNEQFF. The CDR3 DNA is TGCGCCAGCAGTGCGTCTCAGGGCAATGAGCAGTTCTTC.